The 10 T cell receptor beta chains reported below all come from one sample, sequenced in a study of T cells in localized non-small cell lung cancer (dated by TCRdb to about 2020). Library construction relied on the immunoSEQ multiplex PCR assay. The immuneACCESS repertoire file appears here via TCRdb, limited to in-frame rearrangements. These files lack a portion of the clones; in checked studies, under half of the deficit traces to unresolved V genes, and the cause of the others is not known. This sample lists over 10,000 clones; approximately 81% were detected once. The ten largest clones capture around a fifth of the sample. The material sequenced was peripheral blood, taken before any cancer treatment. All receptors derive from a male donor older than 55 with stage I lung adenocarcinoma.

The genes are TRBV5-1 and TRBJ2-7; TRBD1 matches 12 bases. The V gene's germline CDR1 is SGHRS and CDR2 YFSETQ. CDR3 length equals 14 residues. The ends lost 4 bases at V and 5 bases at J; junction bases unmatched: 4. The chain's CDR3 is CASSPGQGADEQYF. The CDR3 DNA sequence: TGCGCCAGCAGCCCGGGACAGGGGGCTGACGAGCAGTACTTC.

Here the CDR3 reads CASSIDGALSGGEQYF. The CDR3 nucleotides read TGTGCCAGTAGTATAGATGGAGCTCTCTCAGGGGGAGAGCAGTACTTC. The chain recombines TRBV19 with TRBJ2-7; 7 bases match TRBD1. The length of the CDR3 is 16 residues. The V gene's germline CDR1 is LNHDA and CDR2 SQIVND (reference sequence). V lost 0 bases, J lost 7 bases, and 12 bases stayed unmatched.

This chain connects TRBV11-2 to TRBJ2-1; TRBD1 might be the D (5 bases). CDR1 is SGHAT and CDR2 is FQNNGV in the germline V gene. Trimming took 5 bases from V and 9 from J, leaving 17 bases between them. The CDR3 is made up of 14 amino acids. The CDR3 region is CASSPRLKRGEQFF. The DNA of the CDR3 is TGTGCCAGCAGCCCGAGACTCAAAAGGGGTGAGCAGTTCTTC.

The chain uses TRBV6-6 and TRBJ1-1; 8 bases fit TRBD1. The germline V gene encodes CDR1 MNHNY and CDR2 SVGAGI (reference sequence). The CDR3 runs 16 residues. The trim removed 0 bases at V and 0 bases at J, leaving 3 bases unmatched. CDR3 DNA sequence: TGTGCCAGCAGTTACTCACAGGGGGGGGTGAACACTGAAGCTTTCTTT. This translates into CASSYSQGGVNTEAFF.

The rearrangement joins TRBV10-3 to TRBJ1-3; the D is unclear. Germline V gene sequence: CDR1 ENHRY, CDR2 SYGVKD. The CDR3 sequence is 14 residues long. Trimming removed 11 bases from V and 0 bases from J, with 14 bases in between. CDR3 sequence: CAGSTPSSGNTIYF. The DNA of the CDR3 is TGTGCCGGCTCCACACCCAGCTCTGGAAACACCATATATTTT.

The chain joins TRBV20-1 to TRBJ1-2; D is unclear. The V end was cut by 4 bases, the J end by 6 bases, with 0 bases between. This CDR3 has 8 residues. Per the germline V gene, CDR1 is DFQATT and CDR2 is SNEGSKA (reference sequence). CDR3 sequence: CSANGYTF. As DNA, the CDR3 is TGCAGTGCTAATGGCTACACCTTC.

The table lists this clone with a count of one. V is TRBV30 and J is TRBJ1-2, with D maybe TRBD1 (5 bases). Germline CDR1 and CDR2: GTSNPN and SVGIG (reference sequence). Trimming left V 5 bases short and J 7 bases short, with 17 bases between. CDR3 length: 13 amino acids. CDR3 sequence (DNA): TGTGCCTGGGGAAGTTGGGGCCCGTTTGGCTACACCTTC. Translated, it gives CAWGSWGPFGYTF.

The CDR3 bases are TGTGCCAGCAGCAAGGGGGGAGGGCTAGCGGGCACAGATACGCAGTATTTT. It specifies CASSKGGGLAGTDTQYF. The gene calls are TRBV7-3 and TRBJ2-3; possible D gene TRBD2, 7 bases. The length of the CDR3 is 17 residues. V lost 5 bases to trimming and J lost 1 base, with 19 bases between them. Per germline, CDR1 SGHTA and CDR2 FQGTGA. Full variable domain (outside the CDR3, taken from reference TRBV7-3 and TRBJ2-3): GAGVSQTPSNKVTEKGKYVELRCDPISGHTALYWYRQSLGQGPEFLIYFQGTGAADDSGLPNDRFFAVRPEGSVSTLKIQRTERGDSAVYLCASSKGGGLAGTDTQYFGPGTRLTVL.

The J gene is TRBJ1-2, the V gene TRBV9; D is unclear. The CDR3 spans 11 residues. CDR1 is SGDLS and CDR2 is YYNGEE in the germline V gene. The germline V and J ends were trimmed by 3 bases and 4 bases, with 4 bases remaining between them. CDR3 residues: CASSEGYGYTF. The CDR3 region has the DNA TGTGCCAGCAGCGAGGGCTATGGCTACACCTTC.

J is TRBJ1-2 and V is TRBV7-2, with TRBD1 as a possible D gene (5 bases). V shed 6 bases and J shed 6 bases, with 17 bases lying between them. CDR1 is SGHTA, CDR2 FQGNSA, per germline. This CDR3 has 14 residues. The CDR3 loop reads CASSRDGFFDGYTF. The CDR3 DNA sequence: TGTGCCAGCAGTCGGGACGGTTTCTTTGATGGCTACACCTTC. Supplemented by reference TRBV7-2 and TRBJ1-2, the full variable domain reads GAGVSQSPSNKVTEKGKDVELRCDPISGHTALYWYRQSLGQGLEFLIYFQGNSAPDKSGLPSDRFSAERTGGSVSTLTIQRTQQEDSAVYLCASSRDGFFDGYTFGSGTRLTVV.